These 27 T cell receptor beta chains came from one sample sequenced in a study of blood T cell repertoires in COVID-19. Only in-frame clones appear in the TCRdb table, and some are missing; sequencing was by immunoSEQ multiplex PCR. The table records roughly 300,000 clones, about 76% of them present only once. Sequencing input: peripheral blood. These receptors all stem from a woman aged 60 to 75 with active or convalescent COVID-19.

The J gene is TRBJ2-2, the V gene TRBV7-9; 14 bases align to TRBD2. The J segment lost 6 bases and the V segment lost 6 bases, leaving 9 bases of the junction unmatched. The CDR3 has 17 residues. Germline CDR1 reads SEHNR; CDR2 reads FQNEAQ (reference sequence). The CDR3 DNA reads TGTGCCAGCAGGCTACCCGGGACTAGCGGGGGTCCCGGGGAGCTGTTTTTT. Its protein product is CASRLPGTSGGPGELFF.

The rearrangement uses TRBV29-1 and TRBJ2-3; 9 bases agree with TRBD1. J gave up 3 bases and V 3 bases, and 7 bases lay outside the gene matches. The germline CDR1 and CDR2 sequences are SQVTM and ANQGSEA. This CDR3 comprises 15 residues. As DNA, the CDR3 is TGCAGCGTTGACGGACAGGGGAGTGGGACAGATACGCAGTATTTT. This codes for CSVDGQGSGTDTQYF.

The chain carries TRBV7-9 and TRBJ2-3, with TRBD2 matching over 8 bases. The CDR3 covers 15 residues. In germline, CDR1 is SEHNR, CDR2 FQNEAQ (reference sequence). With 5 bases clipped from V and 6 bases from J, the junction kept 10 bases outside the gene matches. The chain's CDR3 is CASSRNRGGPDTQYF. The CDR3 DNA is TGTGCCAGCAGCCGGAATCGGGGGGGCCCGGATACGCAGTATTTT.

The genes are TRBV5-6 and TRBJ2-1; TRBD2 aligns across 8 bases. The ends lost 4 bases at V and 10 bases at J; junction bases unmatched: 4. The CDR3 runs to 12 residues. The germline CDR1 and CDR2 sequences are SGHDT and YYEEEE. The CDR3 reads CASSGKRGEQFF. DNA of the CDR3: TGTGCCAGCAGCGGGAAGCGGGGGGAGCAGTTCTTC.

The chain links TRBV14 to TRBJ1-4; D unclear. This CDR3 contains 14 residues. CDR1 and CDR2 (germline): SGHDN, FVKESK. Deletions cut 1 base from V and 8 bases from J, with 11 bases between. The CDR3 DNA reads TGTGCCAGCAGCCAAGGACTTGGAGGGGAAAAACTGTTTTTT. It yields the protein CASSQGLGGEKLFF. Full variable domain (remainder filled in from reference TRBV14 and TRBJ1-4): EAGVTQFPSHSVIEKGQTVTLRCDPISGHDNLYWYRRVMGKEIKFLLHFVKESKQDESGMPNNRFLAERTGGTYSTLKVQPAELEDSGVYFCASSQGLGGEKLFFGSGTQLSVL.

The chain has TRBV29-1 and TRBJ1-1; 10 bases line up with TRBD1. This CDR3 is built from 14 residues. The J segment lost 4 bases and the V segment lost 4 bases, leaving 6 bases of the junction unmatched. Germline-derived CDR1 and CDR2 are SQVTM and ANQGSEA. The CDR3 spells CSVVVRDRGTEAFF. CDR3 DNA sequence: TGCAGCGTTGTGGTCCGGGACAGGGGCACTGAAGCTTTCTTT.

The chain joins TRBV3-1 (or the pseudogene TRBV3-2) to TRBJ2-5, with D unresolved. The germline V gene has CDR1 LGHDT and CDR2 YNNKEL (reference sequence). Trimming took off 1 base at V and 1 base at J, with 4 bases between the two ends. This CDR3 spans 13 amino acids. CDR3 DNA: TGTGCCAGCAGCCAAGGGCCCCAAGAGACCCAGTACTTC. Amino acids: CASSQGPQETQYF.

The chain is built from TRBV28 and TRBJ1-2, with a weak D call TRBD1 (6 bases). With 3 bases removed from V and 7 bases from J, the gap between germline ends came to 18 bases. The germline gives CDR1 MDHEN, CDR2 SYDVKM. CDR3 size: 15 residues. The CDR3: CASSFTGTKRGGYTF. In DNA form, the CDR3 reads TGTGCCAGCAGTTTTACCGGGACAAAAAGGGGTGGCTACACCTTC.

Only a few counts were recorded for this clone. Other DNA sequences in the sample encode the same CDR3. The chain recombines TRBV7-9 with TRBJ2-7; D is unclear. The CDR3 is made up of 12 amino acids. Trimming left V 2 bases short and J 4 bases short, with 6 bases between. Germline loops: CDR1 SEHNR, CDR2 FQNEAQ (reference sequence). The CDR3 nucleotides are TGTGCCAGCAGCTTAAATACTTACGAGCAGTACTTC. Protein product: CASSLNTYEQYF.

The chain recombines TRBV6-5 with TRBJ2-1; weak D call: TRBD2 (5 bases). Germline V gene data show CDR1 as MNHEY and CDR2 as SVGAGI. This CDR3 comprises 14 residues. V shed 5 bases and J shed 4 bases, with 12 bases lying between them. The CDR3 DNA reads TGTGCCAGCAGTCCGAGCGGACCTTACAATGAGCAGTTCTTC. Its translation: CASSPSGPYNEQFF.

V is TRBV12-3 or TRBV12-4 and J is TRBJ2-7; 8 positions match TRBD2. The junction had 7 bases not matched to a gene; V was cut back by 5 bases and J by 7 bases. There are 13 residues in the CDR3. CDR3 region: CASSRGGAGEQYF. The CDR3 bases are TGTGCCAGCAGTCGGGGGGGCGCGGGAGAGCAGTACTTC.

The chain has TRBV7-7 and TRBJ2-5; D might be TRBD2 (5 bases). The CDR3 covers 12 residues. The germline V gene encodes CDR1 SSHAT and CDR2 FNYEAQ (reference sequence). In DNA form, the CDR3 reads TGTGCTACGTCCGAGGGCCAAGAGACCCAGTACTTC. Translating it yields CATSEGQETQYF.

As concerns this clone: The sample holds other DNA sequences that translate to the same CDR3. The V call is TRBV18, the J call TRBJ2-3; possibly TRBD2 for D (5 bases). Per the germline V gene, CDR1 is KGHSH and CDR2 is LQKENI. With 5 bases removed from V and 0 bases from J, the gap between germline ends came to 6 bases. The CDR3 has 13 residues. CDR3 coding DNA: TGTGCCAGCTCAAGGACTAGCACAGATACGCAGTATTTT. Translated: CASSRTSTDTQYF.

The chain links TRBV2 to TRBJ1-2; D uncertain. V lost 2 bases to trimming and J lost 3 bases, with 7 bases between them. The CDR3 consists of 13 residues. In germline, CDR1 is SNHLY, CDR2 FYNNEI. The CDR3 loop is CASSEISYYGYTF. CDR3 nucleotides: TGTGCCAGCAGTGAAATCTCTTACTATGGCTACACCTTC.

The chain joins TRBV7-3 to TRBJ1-1, with D unresolved. The CDR3 consists of 15 residues. The ends were cut back, 2 bases at V and 1 base at J, with 11 bases in the middle. The germline V gene encodes CDR1 SGHTA and CDR2 FQGTGA. The CDR3 spells CASSLGFAGNTEAFF. CDR3 bases: TGTGCCAGCAGCTTAGGATTCGCAGGGAACACTGAAGCTTTCTTT.

This chain joins TRBV18 and TRBJ1-2, with 7 bases identical to TRBD1. Looked up from germline, CDR1 is KGHSH and CDR2 is LQKENI. This CDR3 has 15 residues. Trimming removed 3 bases from V and 2 bases from J; junction bases left unmatched: 6. This CDR3 is CASSPIRGPNYGYTF. In DNA form, the CDR3 reads TGTGCCAGCTCACCGATAAGGGGGCCGAACTATGGCTACACCTTC.

Only a few counts were recorded for this clone. The rearrangement links TRBV7-9 to TRBJ1-4, with TRBD1 identical over 7 bases. J was trimmed by 7 bases and V by 4 bases; bases with no gene match: 15. Germline V lookup: CDR1 SEHNR, CDR2 FQNEAQ (reference sequence). This CDR3 region has 17 residues. The CDR3 nucleotides read TGTGCCAGCAGCTCCGCAAACCCGACAGGGCTCAGTGAAAAACTGTTTTTT. Amino acids: CASSSANPTGLSEKLFF.

The chain recombines TRBV18 with TRBJ1-2, with 9 bases aligning to TRBD1. In germline, CDR1 is KGHSH, CDR2 LQKENI. The CDR3 has 16 amino acids. V shed 4 bases and J 2 bases; nucleotides not matched to a gene: 8. CDR3 coding DNA: TGTGCCAGCTCACTCCTCACAGGGGGCTTGAACTATGGCTACACCTTC. Translation gives CASSLLTGGLNYGYTF.

The rearrangement links TRBV15 to TRBJ2-1; D is possibly TRBD1 (5 bases). V was cut by 5 bases and J by 0 bases, with 11 bases left in between. The CDR3 runs to 15 residues. Germline assignment: CDR1 LNHNV and CDR2 YYDKDF (reference sequence). The DNA of the CDR3 is TGTGCCACCAGCGGACATACGAGCTCCTACAATGAGCAGTTCTTC. Its translation: CATSGHTSSYNEQFF.

CDR3 residues: CASTGGRVLTF. In DNA, the CDR3 is TGTGCCAGCACCGGGGGGAGAGTCCTGACTTTC. The chain is built from TRBV6-4 and TRBJ2-6, with 7 nucleotides matching TRBD2. Germline V lookup: CDR1 MRHNA, CDR2 SNTAGT. The J segment lost 13 bases and the V segment lost 7 bases, leaving 4 bases of the junction unmatched. The CDR3 has 11 amino acids.

The gene calls are TRBV2 and TRBJ2-7, with TRBD2 identical over 9 bases. This CDR3 spans 15 amino acids. The ends lost 3 bases at V and 3 bases at J; junction bases unmatched: 6. Germline V gene sequence: CDR1 SNHLY, CDR2 FYNNEI. CDR3 region: CASSDFASGDYEQYF. As DNA, the CDR3 is TGTGCCAGCAGTGACTTCGCTAGCGGGGACTACGAGCAGTACTTC.

Worth noting for this clone: One junction end disagrees with the germline gene, perhaps due to a read error. V is TRBV19 and J is TRBJ1-4; 7 nucleotides line up with TRBD1. CDR3 size: 14 residues. Germline CDR1 and CDR2: LNHDA and SQIVND (reference sequence). The CDR3 reads CASTSDRTNGKLFF. The CDR3 region has the DNA TGTGCCAGTACCTCGGACAGGACTAATGGAAAACTGTTTTTT.

This clone was recorded only once. The chain links TRBV12-3 or TRBV12-4 to TRBJ2-6; D remains unclear. V gave up 5 bases and J gave up 4 bases, with 6 bases separating them. This CDR3 is built from 13 residues. The CDR3 DNA reads TGTGCCAGCAGTCTTTTCGGGGCCAACGTCCTGACTTTC. Encoded protein: CASSLFGANVLTF.

The rearrangement joins TRBV6-1 to TRBJ1-1; D gene unclear. V gave up 3 bases and J gave up 2 bases, with 13 bases separating them. Germline lookup yields CDR1 MNHNS and CDR2 SASEGT. This CDR3 spans 15 amino acids. CDR3 residues: CASSDPGNVNTEAFF. CDR3 in DNA: TGTGCCAGCAGTGACCCGGGGAACGTAAACACTGAAGCTTTCTTT.

The CDR3 DNA reads as TGTGCCAGCAGCGTATTACAGGGGTGGACTGAAGCTTTCTTT. Its protein is CASSVLQGWTEAFF. The chain has TRBV9 and TRBJ1-1; 7 nucleotides agree with TRBD1. The V segment lost 1 base and the J segment 5 bases; nucleotides outside the gene matches: 5. Germline CDR1 and CDR2: SGDLS and YYNGEE. The CDR3 is 14 amino acids. The full variable domain, in which reference TRBV9 and TRBJ1-1 provide the parts outside the CDR3, is DSGVTQTPKHLITATGQRVTLRCSPRSGDLSVYWYQQSLDQGLQFLIQYYNGEERAKGNILERFSAQQFPDLHSELNLSSLELGDSALYFCASSVLQGWTEAFFGQGTRLTVV.

The chain recombines TRBV27 with TRBJ1-2; 9 nucleotides agree with TRBD1. The CDR3 loop spans 14 amino acids. Germline-derived CDR1 and CDR2 are MNHEY and SMNVEV (reference sequence). J was trimmed by 6 bases and V by 1 base; bases with no gene match: 3. Here the CDR3 reads CASSLWGQGDGYTF. CDR3 bases: TGTGCCAGCAGTTTATGGGGACAGGGTGATGGCTACACCTTC.

This clone was seen a handful of times. The chain has TRBV18 and TRBJ2-3; TRBD1 is a possible D gene (5 bases). There are 14 residues in the CDR3. In germline, CDR1 is KGHSH, CDR2 LQKENI. V gave up 1 base and J gave up 3 bases, with 8 bases separating them. In DNA, the CDR3 is TGTGCCAGCTCACCACAGGGGAATACAGATACGCAGTATTTT. It yields the protein CASSPQGNTDTQYF.